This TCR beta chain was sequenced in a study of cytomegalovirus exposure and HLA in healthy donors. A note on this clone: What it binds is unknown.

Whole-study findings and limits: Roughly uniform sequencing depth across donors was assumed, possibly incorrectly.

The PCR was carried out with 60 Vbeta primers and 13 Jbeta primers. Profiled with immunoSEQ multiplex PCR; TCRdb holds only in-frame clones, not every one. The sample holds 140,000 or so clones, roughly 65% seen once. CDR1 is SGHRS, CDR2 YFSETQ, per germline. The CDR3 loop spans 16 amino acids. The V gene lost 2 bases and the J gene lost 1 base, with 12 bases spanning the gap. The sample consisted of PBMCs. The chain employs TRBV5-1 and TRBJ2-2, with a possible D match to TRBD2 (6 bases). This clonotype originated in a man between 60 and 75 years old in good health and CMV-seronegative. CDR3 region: CASSLRQGGNTGELFF. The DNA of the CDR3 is TGCGCCAGCAGCTTAAGGCAGGGAGGGAACACCGGGGAGCTGTTTTTT.